Below are 18 T cell receptor beta chains sequenced from a single sample in a study of T cells after yellow fever vaccination. TCRdb processed the 5' RACE reads anew with MiXCR; each CDR3 protein has one entry. Altogether 310,000 or so distinct CDR3 sequences are present, around 4% being singletons, with the ten largest covering about a quarter. This specimen consisted of PBMCs, obtained on the day of the yellow fever booster vaccination. The receptor set was obtained from a man aged 18-30 years who received the YFV17D yellow fever vaccine.

The rearrangement links TRBV4-3 to TRBJ2-6; possibly TRBD1 or TRBD2 for D (6 bases each). V lost 4 bases, J lost 4 bases, and 14 bases lay in between. The CDR3 contains 16 residues. CDR1 is LGHNA, CDR2 YSLEER, per germline. In nucleotides, the CDR3 is TGCGCCAGCAGCCTCGGGGGCCCACAGGGGGCCAACGTCCTGACTTTC. Translating it yields CASSLGGPQGANVLTF.

The chain recombines TRBV29-1 with TRBJ1-1, with D perhaps TRBD1 (5 bases). This CDR3 is 13 amino acids long. V shed 6 bases and J shed 0 bases, with 11 bases lying between them. The V gene's germline CDR1 is SQVTM and CDR2 ANQGSEA. CDR3 in DNA: TGCAGCGTGGCAGGGCAAGTGAACACTGAAGCTTTCTTT. The encoded protein is CSVAGQVNTEAFF.

The rearrangement joins TRBV6-6 to TRBJ2-5; D is uncertain. The CDR3 has 15 amino acids. Per the germline V gene, CDR1 is MNHNY and CDR2 is SVGAGI (reference sequence). Trimming removed 6 bases at V and 2 bases at J, with 16 bases between. CDR3 residues: CASRPAWPDQETQYF. For the CDR3, the DNA is TGTGCCAGCAGGCCCGCGTGGCCCGATCAAGAGACCCAGTACTTC.

This clonotype was detected ten times or more. This chain uses TRBV10-3 with TRBJ2-1; TRBD2 is a possible D gene (6 bases). The CDR3 runs to 16 residues. Trimming cost V 0 bases and J 12 bases, with 21 bases left between them. Germline CDR1 is ENHRY and CDR2 is SYGVKD. In DNA, the CDR3 is TGTGCCATCAGTGAGTCAGGGAGGAGACGCTATGGGGGGCAGTTCTTC. It codes for CAISESGRRRYGGQFF.

This clonotype was detected ten times or more. The chain recombines TRBV29-1 with TRBJ1-6; D gene ambiguous. CDR3 length: 13 amino acids. In germline, CDR1 is SQVTM, CDR2 ANQGSEA. The V gene lost 5 bases and the J gene lost 7 bases, with 12 bases spanning the gap. The CDR3 spells CSVLVGSNSPLHF. CDR3 in DNA: TGCAGCGTTCTGGTAGGGAGCAATTCACCCCTCCACTTT.

This clonotype was counted a few times. This chain uses TRBV12-3 or TRBV12-4 with TRBJ2-3, with D perhaps matching TRBD2 (6 bases). This CDR3 contains 13 residues. The germline V and J ends were trimmed by 10 bases and 3 bases, with 14 bases remaining between them. The CDR3: CATTRGITDTQYF. For the CDR3, the DNA is TGTGCCACCACCCGGGGGATAACAGATACGCAGTATTTT.

Many counts were recorded for this clonotype. The chain combines TRBV7-2 with TRBJ2-3, with D perhaps matching TRBD2 (5 bases). The CDR3 is 15 residues long. Germline CDR1 and CDR2: SGHTA and FQGNSA. Trimming took 1 base from V and 7 from J, leaving 15 bases between them. CDR3 sequence (DNA): TGTGCCAGCAGCTTAGTCTTGTACGAGGGAAATACGCAGTATTTT. This gives the protein CASSLVLYEGNTQYF.

This clonotype was detected a few times. V is TRBV3-1 and J is TRBJ2-2; the D gene could be TRBD1 or TRBD2 (5 bases each). V lost 4 bases, J lost 3 bases, and 15 bases lay in between. The CDR3 contains 16 residues. The germline gives CDR1 LGHDT, CDR2 YNNKEL (reference sequence). CDR3 loop: CASSRRMMGDTGELFF. The DNA of the CDR3 is TGTGCCAGCAGCCGACGAATGATGGGGGACACCGGGGAGCTGTTTTTT. Using reference TRBV3-1 and TRBJ2-2 for the parts outside the CDR3, the full variable domain is DTAVSQTPKYLVTQMGNDKSIKCEQNLGHDTMYWYKQDSKKFLKIMFSYNNKELIINETVPNRFSPKSPDKAHLNLHINSLELGDSAVYFCASSRRMMGDTGELFFGEGSRLTVL.

This clonotype was recorded many times. The junction and the germline gene differ at one end; a read error may be behind it. This chain joins TRBV6-2 or TRBV6-3 and TRBJ1-2; D unclear. Per the germline V gene, CDR1 is MNHEY and CDR2 is SVGEGT. This CDR3 spans 14 amino acids. In DNA, the CDR3 is TGTGCCAGCAGTTACTCGAGTCGGTACTATGGCTCCACCTTC. Protein product: CASSYSSRYYGSTF.

The chain employs TRBV7-8 and TRBJ2-7; either TRBD1 or TRBD2 may supply D (5 bases each). The V end was cut by 1 base, the J end by 3 bases, with 13 bases between. The CDR3 consists of 15 residues. CDR1 is SGHVS and CDR2 is FQNEAQ in the germline V gene. The CDR3 DNA reads TGTGCCAGCAGCTTAGGATGGGACGTGGGCTACGAGCAGTACTTC. Translation gives CASSLGWDVGYEQYF.

This clonotype turned up a few times. CDR3 coding DNA: TGCAGTGCTAGAGATTGGGGGACAGAAAATGAAAAACTGTTTTTT. This gives the protein CSARDWGTENEKLFF. This rearrangement joins TRBV20-1 to TRBJ1-4; 7 bases are a match to TRBD1. The V gene's germline CDR1 is DFQATT and CDR2 SNEGSKA (reference sequence). The CDR3 has 15 amino acids. V gave up 0 bases and J gave up 5 bases; unmatched junction bases: 6.

This clonotype came up a few times. One end of the junction is discordant with germline, which a read error may explain. This chain connects TRBV20-1 to TRBJ2-3; D unclear. CDR3 size: 12 residues. Germline CDR1 is DFQATT and CDR2 is SNEGSKA (reference sequence). The DNA of the CDR3 is TGCAGCGCTACCGACGTCGTAGATACGCAGTATTTT. Its translation: CSATDVVDTQYF.

This clonotype was found a few times. The V gene is TRBV5-6, the J gene TRBJ1-1; perhaps TRBD1 as D (5 bases). The V gene's germline CDR1 is SGHDT and CDR2 YYEEEE. The CDR3 extends over 15 amino acids. Trimming stripped 0 bases from V and 4 bases from J, with 13 bases between. CDR3 coding DNA: TGTGCCAGCAGCTTGGGCCAGGGCTCGGGCACTGAAGCTTTCTTT. As protein: CASSLGQGSGTEAFF. Complete variable domain (other parts from reference TRBV5-6 and TRBJ1-1): DAGVTQSPTHLIKTRGQQVTLRCSPKSGHDTVSWYQQALGQGPQFIFQYYEEEERQRGNFPDRFSGHQFPNYSSELNVNALLLGDSALYLCASSLGQGSGTEAFFGQGTRLTVV.

Ten or more counts support this clonotype. The chain's CDR3 is CSAKDSRNSPLHF. DNA for the CDR3: TGCAGTGCTAAAGACAGTAGGAATTCACCCCTCCACTTT. This sequence joins TRBV20-1 and TRBJ1-6; a weak D match, TRBD1 (5 bases). V gave up 4 bases and J gave up 7 bases, with 11 bases separating them. CDR3 length: 13 residues. From germline, CDR1 is DFQATT and CDR2 SNEGSKA (reference sequence).

This clonotype was detected many times. J is TRBJ2-5 and V is TRBV7-3; the D gene is possibly TRBD2 (5 bases). Trimming removed 5 bases at V and 5 bases at J, with 18 bases between. The CDR3 contains 15 residues. Germline CDR1 SGHTA, CDR2 FQGTGA. CDR3 sequence: CASSPTPGIGETQYF. CDR3 nucleotide sequence: TGTGCCAGCAGCCCCACTCCCGGGATCGGGGAGACCCAGTACTTC.

This clonotype was seen repeatedly, ten times or more. The J gene is TRBJ1-1, the V gene TRBV5-1; D is uncertain. The CDR3 has 11 amino acids. Germline CDR1 and CDR2: SGHRS and YFSETQ. V was pared by 4 bases and J by 7 bases, with 8 bases between. The CDR3 DNA reads as TGCGCCAGCAGCCTGGGGAATGAAGCTTTCTTT. Translation gives CASSLGNEAFF.

This clonotype was found once. This chain links TRBV7-9 with TRBJ1-2; D perhaps matches TRBD1 (5 bases). Trimming cost V 0 bases and J 2 bases, with 22 bases left between them. The CDR3 sequence is 19 residues long. Germline CDR1 SEHNR, CDR2 FQNEAQ (reference sequence). CDR3 protein: CASSLAPWQGSALNYGYTF. DNA of the CDR3: TGTGCCAGCAGCTTAGCGCCGTGGCAGGGATCAGCCTTAAACTATGGCTACACCTTC.

The V and J genes are TRBV7-2 and TRBJ2-5; maybe TRBD1 (6 bases). CDR3 size: 14 residues. V lost 1 base and J 5 bases, leaving 11 bases between the germline ends. Germline lookup yields CDR1 SGHTA and CDR2 FQGNSA. CDR3 protein: CASSLDRVAETQYF. CDR3 DNA sequence: TGTGCCAGCAGCTTAGACAGGGTAGCGGAGACCCAGTACTTC.